Listed below are T cell receptor beta chains from one sample, sequenced in a study of T cell repertoires in cytomegalovirus infection. From the reads, TCRdb called clonotypes with MiXCR, one entry per CDR3 protein. This table has some 110,000 distinct CDR3 sequences, around 32% appearing once. The antigens these receptors bind are not known. Sequencing used CD8+ T cells from cultured PBMCs, obtained from culture after CMV antigen stimulation. These receptors were obtained from a human donor in good health (CMV status not recorded). Some clones in this sample may be carry-over from other donors' samples. Each CDR3 is given with its conserved first and last residue. Each record gives: V gene, clone size, J gene, D gene, CDR3 DNA, CDR3 protein. The D gene is left open where the match is weak. Size values are once, few and many counts, or a class for expanded clones, and some rows have none.

>TRBV2|few|TRBJ1-1|.
TGTGCCAGCAGTGAAAAGGGTGGGGTAACTGAAGCTTTCTTT
CASSEKGGVTEAFF
>TRBV7-8|many|TRBJ2-7|.
TGTGCCAGCAGCTTAGCGCTGTCAGAGACTACGAAGCAGTACTTC
CASSLALSETTKQYF
>TRBV4-1|.|TRBJ2-1|.
TGCGCCAGCAGCCAAGATATAGGAGTCCCTTTTTACAATGAGCAGTTCTTC
CASSQDIGVPFYNEQFF
>TRBV6-6|few|TRBJ2-5|.
TGTGCCACCCTGGACAGCCCAAGGGCCCAGTACTTC
CATLDSPRAQYF
>TRBV7-8|many|TRBJ2-5|TRBD1
TGTGCCAGCAGCCACGGGACAGGGGTAGGGGAGACCCAGTACTTC
CASSHGTGVGETQYF
>TRBV4-1|.|TRBJ1-6|.
TGCGCCAGCAGCCAGCCGGCAGGGTGGTCACCCCTCCACTTT
CASSQPAGWSPLHF
>TRBV7-2|many|TRBJ2-1|.
TGTGCCAGCAGCAGGTCCGGAGCTAATGAGCAGTTCTTC
CASSRSGANEQFF
>TRBV5-8|few|TRBJ1-4|.
TGTGCCAGCAGCTTGAAGACAATTGCAACTAATGAAAAACTGTTTTTT
CASSLKTIATNEKLFF
>TRBV6-1|.|TRBJ2-7|.
TGTGCCAGCAGCTTAACCCCCCAGGGACTCTACGAGCAGTACTTC
CASSLTPQGLYEQYF
>TRBV6-1|few|TRBJ2-3|.
TGTGCCAGCAGTGATTTCGGGGGCGGAAGCACAGATACGCAGTATTTT
CASSDFGGGSTDTQYF
>TRBV6-1|many|TRBJ2-2|.
TGTGCCAGCAGTCGGGACATAAATCAAGGATGGGAGCTGTTTTTT
CASSRDINQGWELFF
>TRBV7-6|few|TRBJ1-5|.
TGTGCCAGCAGCTTAGGGCCCAGACCCAATCAGCCCCAGCATTTT
CASSLGPRPNQPQHF
>TRBV14|.|TRBJ1-5|.
TGTGCCAGCAGCCCAGACAGAGATCAGCCCCAGCATTTT
CASSPDRDQPQHF
>TRBV19|few|TRBJ1-1|.
TGTGCCAGTAGTACGAGGACAGACGAACCCGGGAAGAACACTGAAGCTTTCTTT
CASSTRTDEPGKNTEAFF
>TRBV6-1|.|TRBJ2-7|.
TGTGCCAGCAGTGAAATTTATAGTGGGCAGTACGAGCAGTACTTC
CASSEIYSGQYEQYF
>TRBV7-9|.|TRBJ2-7|TRBD1
TGTGCCAGCAGCTGGGACAGGGAGGGCTCCTACGAGCAGTACTTC
CASSWDREGSYEQYF
>TRBV4-1|.|TRBJ2-6|.
TGCGCCAGCAGCCAAGGACTTGCCGGGGCCAACGTCCTGACTTTC
CASSQGLAGANVLTF
>TRBV7-9|few|TRBJ1-1|.
TGTGCCAGCAGCCGAGTTGAGGGGCTCACTGAAGCTTTCTTT
CASSRVEGLTEAFF
>TRBV28|.|TRBJ1-4|.
TGTGCCAGCAGCCCGGGTGAAAAACTGTTTTTT
CASSPGEKLFF
>TRBV2|.|TRBJ1-1|.
TGTGCCAGCAGTAGTACAGGGATCCGCACTGAAGCTTTCTTT
CASSSTGIRTEAFF
>TRBV12-3/TRBV12-4|few|TRBJ1-3|.
TGTGCCATCCAGATGAGCTCTGGAAACACCATATATTTT
CAIQMSSGNTIYF
>TRBV6-8|few|TRBJ1-6|.
TGTGCCAGCAGTTACTCAGGGAGAAATTCACCCCTCCACTTT
CASSYSGRNSPLHF
>TRBV24-1|few|TRBJ1-5|TRBD1
TGTGCCACCCGACAGGGCCGCGATCAGCCCCAGCATTTT
CATRQGRDQPQHF
>TRBV7-2|few|TRBJ1-2|TRBD1
TGTGCCAGCAGCCCCAGACAGGGGTTCGATGGCTACACCTTC
CASSPRQGFDGYTF
>TRBV7-8|.|TRBJ1-1|.
TGTGCCAGCAGCTTGGAGGTAGGGGCGATGAACACTGAAGCTTTCTTT
CASSLEVGAMNTEAFF
>TRBV7-9|.|TRBJ1-5|.
TGTGCCAGCAGCTTAGGGAGTCAGCCCCAGCATTTT
CASSLGSQPQHF
>TRBV4-3|.|TRBJ1-6|.
TGCGCCAGCAGCCAAGATCTCGGAGCTTCCTATAATTCACCCCTCCACTTT
CASSQDLGASYNSPLHF
>TRBV7-9|.|TRBJ2-7|TRBD1
TGTGCCAGCAGAGCCGGGACAGCCTACGAGCAGTACTTC
CASRAGTAYEQYF
>TRBV5-6|.|TRBJ2-7|TRBD1
TGTGCCAGCAGCCCAGACAGGGGTGGCTCCTGCGAGCAGTACTTC
CASSPDRGGSCEQYF
>TRBV6-1|.|TRBJ2-7|.
TGTGCCAGCAGAGCGGCCGGCTCCTACGAGCAGTACTTC
CASRAAGSYEQYF
>TRBV6-1|.|TRBJ2-3|TRBD1
TGTGCCAGCAGTGAACGGACAGGGCCCCTGATATGGAAAGATACGCAGTATTTT
CASSERTGPLIWKDTQYF
>TRBV4-3|.|TRBJ2-7|.
TGCGCCAGCAGCCAAGGAGGGAACCTACTCGAGCAGTACTTC
CASSQGGNLLEQYF
>TRBV6-2/TRBV6-3|.|TRBJ2-4|TRBD2
TGTGCCAGCAGTTACTTGGCGGGGGGTCCTCTTGTTCAGTACTTC
CASSYLAGGPLVQYF
>TRBV6-1|.|TRBJ1-5|TRBD1
TGTGCCAGCAGTTGGAGACAGGGGTATAGCTTGGGCAATCAGCCCCAGCATTTT
CASSWRQGYSLGNQPQHF
>TRBV28|.|TRBJ1-4|TRBD1
TGTGCCAGCAGTTCAGGGGGTCCGCCTCAGGAAGAAAAACTGTTTTTT
CASSSGGPPQEEKLFF
>TRBV7-4|.|TRBJ2-2|.
TGTGCCAGCAGCTTAGCCACTACCGGGGAGCTGTTTTTT
CASSLATTGELFF
>TRBV7-9|few|TRBJ1-1|.
TGTGCCAGCAGCTTAGAATTTCCGGCAGTTGAAGCTTTCTTT
CASSLEFPAVEAFF
>TRBV6-6|.|TRBJ1-3|TRBD1
TGTGCCAGCAGTTACTCGCCAGGGACAGGGATTAACTCTGGAAACACCATATATTTT
CASSYSPGTGINSGNTIYF
>TRBV7-9|few|TRBJ2-5|.
TGTGCCAGCAGCTTCAGGGGTCAGACACGAGAGACCCAGTACTTC
CASSFRGQTRETQYF
>TRBV19|.|TRBJ2-1|.
TGTGCCAGTATAGGGACGGCTAGTGGGTGGAATGAGCAGTTCTTC
CASIGTASGWNEQFF
>TRBV29-1|few|TRBJ2-3|.
TGCAGCGTTGGCTCATTAATCCCCACACAGATGACCACCACTGATACGCAGTATTTT
CSVGSLIPTQMTTTDTQYF
>TRBV4-3|.|TRBJ2-7|.
TGCGCCAGCAGCCAAGATTCGGGGGGCCTATCCTACGAGCAGTACTTC
CASSQDSGGLSYEQYF
>TRBV7-2|many|TRBJ1-5|.
TGTGCCAGCAGCTTAGCCGGGTATAGCAATCAGCCCCAGCATTTT
CASSLAGYSNQPQHF
>TRBV11-2|.|TRBJ1-2|.
TGTGCCAGCAGCTTCGAGGCCGGGACGGCGTATGGCTACACCTTC
CASSFEAGTAYGYTF
>TRBV10-3|few|TRBJ2-3|TRBD2
TGTGCCATCAGTGAGTCATCGGCTAGCGGGGGGCAGAGATACACAGATACGCAGTATTTT
CAISESSASGGQRYTDTQYF
>TRBV28|.|TRBJ1-2|.
TGTGCCAGCAGTACGGTTCTTGGATACGAGGGGACCTCCCAGGAGGGCTACACCTTC
CASSTVLGYEGTSQEGYTF
>TRBV5-6|.|TRBJ1-2|.
TGTGCCAGCAGCTTAGGGACCGACCACTATGGCTACACCTTC
CASSLGTDHYGYTF
>TRBV28|many|TRBJ1-6|TRBD1
TGTGCCAGCAGTTCGGGGACAGGAGATAATTCACCCCTCCACTTT
CASSSGTGDNSPLHF
>TRBV24-1|.|TRBJ2-3|.
TGTGCCACCAGTGATCGGCAGGGACCCACAGATACGCAGTATTTT
CATSDRQGPTDTQYF
>TRBV6-1|.|TRBJ1-5|.
TGTGCCAGCAGTGAACTGACAGTGATTAATCAGCCCCAGCATTTT
CASSELTVINQPQHF
>TRBV5-5|.|TRBJ1-1|.
TGTGCCAGCAGCCTCCGACCGAGGAACACTGAAGCTTTCTTT
CASSLRPRNTEAFF
>TRBV7-9|many|TRBJ1-2|.
TGTGCCAGCAGCTTAGATTGGGGCACCTATGGCTACACCTTC
CASSLDWGTYGYTF
>TRBV19|.|TRBJ2-3|.
TGTGCCAGTAGCGGGACGGATAGCACAGATACGCAGTATTTT
CASSGTDSTDTQYF
>TRBV7-3|.|TRBJ2-7|TRBD2
TGTGCCAGCAGCTTAACTAGCGGGGGGTTTAGCTCCTACGAGCAGTACTTC
CASSLTSGGFSSYEQYF
>TRBV11-2|.|TRBJ2-3|TRBD2
TGTGCCAGCAGCTTCTTTTTAGCGGGGGAGAACACAGATACGCAGTATTTT
CASSFFLAGENTDTQYF
>TRBV4-2|.|TRBJ1-5|.
TGTGCCAGCAGCCAAGATCATGGTAGGAGCAATCAGCCCCAGCATTTT
CASSQDHGRSNQPQHF
>TRBV7-3|.|TRBJ2-4|TRBD1
TGTGCCAGCAGCTTAGTGGACGCCGGGACAGCTGAAACCAAAAACATTCAGTACTTC
CASSLVDAGTAETKNIQYF
>TRBV19|many|TRBJ1-2|.
TGTGCCAGTAGTATAGGATTCGGCGGTTCTAGCTATGGCTACACCTTC
CASSIGFGGSSYGYTF
>TRBV4-1|few|TRBJ1-3|.
TGCGCCAGCAGCCAAGACCCCGGCACCTCTGGAAACACCATATATTTT
CASSQDPGTSGNTIYF